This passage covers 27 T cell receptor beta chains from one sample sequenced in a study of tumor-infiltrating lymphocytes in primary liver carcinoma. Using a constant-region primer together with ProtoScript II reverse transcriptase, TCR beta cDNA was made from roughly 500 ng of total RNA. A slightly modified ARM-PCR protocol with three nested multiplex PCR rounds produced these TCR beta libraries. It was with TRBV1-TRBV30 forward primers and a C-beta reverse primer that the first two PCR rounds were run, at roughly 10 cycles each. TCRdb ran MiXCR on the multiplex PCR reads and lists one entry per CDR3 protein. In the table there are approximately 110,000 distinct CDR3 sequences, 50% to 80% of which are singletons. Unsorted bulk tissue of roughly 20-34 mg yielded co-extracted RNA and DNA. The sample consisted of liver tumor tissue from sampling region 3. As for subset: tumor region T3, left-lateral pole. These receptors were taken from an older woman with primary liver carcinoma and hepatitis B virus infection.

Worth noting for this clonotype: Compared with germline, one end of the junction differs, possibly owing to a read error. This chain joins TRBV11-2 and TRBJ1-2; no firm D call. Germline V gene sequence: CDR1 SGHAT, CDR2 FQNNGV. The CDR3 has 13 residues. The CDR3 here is CASDQAGSHGYTF. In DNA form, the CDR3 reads TGTGCCAGCGATCAGGCAGGATCGCATGGGTACACCTTC.

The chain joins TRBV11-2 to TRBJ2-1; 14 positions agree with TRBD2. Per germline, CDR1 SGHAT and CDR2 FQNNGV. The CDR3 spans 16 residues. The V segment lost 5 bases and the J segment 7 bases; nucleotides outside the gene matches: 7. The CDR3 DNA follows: TGTGCCAGCAGCAGGAGACTAGCGGGAGGGCCGAATGAGCAGTTCTTC. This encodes CASSRRLAGGPNEQFF.

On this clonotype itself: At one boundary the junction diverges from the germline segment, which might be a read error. CDR3 DNA: TGCAGCGTTATTTCGGACGGGGGGAGGAATGAGCATTTCTTC. Translating gives CSVISDGGRNEHFF. The J gene is TRBJ2-1, the V gene TRBV29-1, with 7 nucleotides matching TRBD2. This CDR3 spans 14 amino acids. Germline CDR1 reads SQVTM; CDR2 reads ANQGSEA.

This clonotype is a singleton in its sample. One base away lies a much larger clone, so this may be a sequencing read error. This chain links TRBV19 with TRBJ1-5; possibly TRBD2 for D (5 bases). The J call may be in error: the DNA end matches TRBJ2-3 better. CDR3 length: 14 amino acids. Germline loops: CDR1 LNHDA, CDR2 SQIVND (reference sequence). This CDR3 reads CASTPRLVWEPQYF. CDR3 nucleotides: TGTGCCAGTACCCCCCGGCTAGTCTGGGAGCCCCAGTATTTT.

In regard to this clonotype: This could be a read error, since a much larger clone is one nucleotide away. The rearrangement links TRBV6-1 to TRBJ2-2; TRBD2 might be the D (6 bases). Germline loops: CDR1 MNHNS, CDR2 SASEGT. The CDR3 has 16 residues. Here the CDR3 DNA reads TGTGCCAGCAGTCGATCGCGGGGTGTGGACACCGGGAAGCTGTTTTTT. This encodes CASSRSRGVDTGKLFF.

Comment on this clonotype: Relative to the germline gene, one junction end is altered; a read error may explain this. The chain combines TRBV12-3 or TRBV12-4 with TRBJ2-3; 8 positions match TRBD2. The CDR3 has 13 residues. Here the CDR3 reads CASSLTQGLVGSF. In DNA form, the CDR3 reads TGTGCCAGCAGTCTCACTCAGGGACTAGTGGGGAGTTTT.

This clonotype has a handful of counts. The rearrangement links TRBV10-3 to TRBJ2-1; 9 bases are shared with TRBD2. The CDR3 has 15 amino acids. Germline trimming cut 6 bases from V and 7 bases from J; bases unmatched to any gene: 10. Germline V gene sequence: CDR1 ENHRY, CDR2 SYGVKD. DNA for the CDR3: TGTGCCATCAGGCGAGGGAGTAGCGGGGGAAATGAGCAGTTCTTC. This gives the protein CAIRRGSSGGNEQFF.

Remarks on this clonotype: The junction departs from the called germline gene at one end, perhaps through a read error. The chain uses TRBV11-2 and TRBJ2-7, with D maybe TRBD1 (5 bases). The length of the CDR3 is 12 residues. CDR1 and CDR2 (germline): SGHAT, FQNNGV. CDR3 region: CASSLGLGEQHF. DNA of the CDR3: TGTGCCAGCAGCTTGGGGCTCGGCGAGCAGCACTTC.

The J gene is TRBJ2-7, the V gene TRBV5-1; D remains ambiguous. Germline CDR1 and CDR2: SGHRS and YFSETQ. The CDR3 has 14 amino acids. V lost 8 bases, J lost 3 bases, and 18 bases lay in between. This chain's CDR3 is CASNLLSQSYEQYF. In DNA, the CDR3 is TGCGCCAGTAACTTGTTATCACAAAGCTACGAGCAGTACTTC.

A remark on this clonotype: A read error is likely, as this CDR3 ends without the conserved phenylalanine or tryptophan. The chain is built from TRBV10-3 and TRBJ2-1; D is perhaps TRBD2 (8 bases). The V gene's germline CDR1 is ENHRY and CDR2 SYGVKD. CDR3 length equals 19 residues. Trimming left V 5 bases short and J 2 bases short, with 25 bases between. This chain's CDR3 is CAISPMTGRNGRAYNEQFI. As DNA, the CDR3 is TGTGCCATCAGTCCCATGACAGGGAGAAACGGGAGGGCCTACAATGAGCAGTTCATC.

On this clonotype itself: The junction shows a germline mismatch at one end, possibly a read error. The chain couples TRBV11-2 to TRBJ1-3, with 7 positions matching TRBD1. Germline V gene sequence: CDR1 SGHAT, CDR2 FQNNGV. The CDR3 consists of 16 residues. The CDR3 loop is CASSFTGASSGDTIYF. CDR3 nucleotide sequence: TGCGCCAGCAGCTTTACAGGGGCCAGCTCTGGAGACACCATATATTTT.

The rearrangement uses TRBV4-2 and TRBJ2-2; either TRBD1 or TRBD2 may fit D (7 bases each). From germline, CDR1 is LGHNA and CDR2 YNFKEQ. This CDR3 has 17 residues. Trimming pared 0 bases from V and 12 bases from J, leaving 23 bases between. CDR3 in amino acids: CASSQESQRGATGKLFF. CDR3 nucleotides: TGTGCCAGCAGCCAAGAGTCCCAGCGGGGCGCGACAGGGAAGCTGTTTTTT.

The CDR3 DNA reads as TGCAGCGTCAGGACTCTCTACGAGCAGTACTTC. Protein sequence: CSVRTLYEQYF. This chain uses TRBV29-1 with TRBJ2-7; a weak D match, TRBD2 (5 bases). Germline CDR1 reads SQVTM; CDR2 reads ANQGSEA. The CDR3 contains 11 residues. V was trimmed by 6 bases and J by 3 bases, leaving 9 bases between them.

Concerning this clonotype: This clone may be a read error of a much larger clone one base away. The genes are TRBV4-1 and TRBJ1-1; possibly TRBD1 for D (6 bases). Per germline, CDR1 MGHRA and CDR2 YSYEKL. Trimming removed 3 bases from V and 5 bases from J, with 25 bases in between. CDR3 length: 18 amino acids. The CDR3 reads CASSQTSTGGGTLTEAFF. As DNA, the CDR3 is TGCGCCAGCAGCCAGACATCGACCGGAGGGGGGACACTTACTGAAGCTTTCTTT.

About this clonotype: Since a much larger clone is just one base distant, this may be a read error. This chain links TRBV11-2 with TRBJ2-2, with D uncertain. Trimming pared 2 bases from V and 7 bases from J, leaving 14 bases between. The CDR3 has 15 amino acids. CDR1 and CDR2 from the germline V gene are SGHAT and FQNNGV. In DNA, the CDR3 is TGTGCCAGCAGCTTAACGCTCGGCATCAACGGGGAGCTGTTTTTT. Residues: CASSLTLGINGELFF.

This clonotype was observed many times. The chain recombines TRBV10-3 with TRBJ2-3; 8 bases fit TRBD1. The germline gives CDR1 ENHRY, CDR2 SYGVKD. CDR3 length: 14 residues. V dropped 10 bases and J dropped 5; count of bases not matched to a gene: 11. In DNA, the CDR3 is TGTGCCACCCGTCAGGGGGCGCTAGGAGATACGCAGTATTTT. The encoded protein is CATRQGALGDTQYF.

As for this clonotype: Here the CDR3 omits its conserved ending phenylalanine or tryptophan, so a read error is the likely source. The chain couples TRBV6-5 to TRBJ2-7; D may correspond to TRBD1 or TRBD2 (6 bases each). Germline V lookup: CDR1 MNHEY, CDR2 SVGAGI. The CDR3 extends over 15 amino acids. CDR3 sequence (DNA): TGTGTCAGCAGTTACCGGGGGCTACGGAGTAAAGGGCAGTACCTC. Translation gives CVSSYRGLRSKGQYL.

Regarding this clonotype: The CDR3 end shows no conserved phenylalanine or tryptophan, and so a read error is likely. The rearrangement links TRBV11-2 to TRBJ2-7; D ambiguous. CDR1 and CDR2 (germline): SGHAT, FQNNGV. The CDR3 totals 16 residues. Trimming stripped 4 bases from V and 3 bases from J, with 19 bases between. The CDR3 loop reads CASSSPGGIADYEQYC. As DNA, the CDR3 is TGTGCCAGCAGCTCCCCGGGTGGAATAGCAGACTACGAGCAGTACTGC.

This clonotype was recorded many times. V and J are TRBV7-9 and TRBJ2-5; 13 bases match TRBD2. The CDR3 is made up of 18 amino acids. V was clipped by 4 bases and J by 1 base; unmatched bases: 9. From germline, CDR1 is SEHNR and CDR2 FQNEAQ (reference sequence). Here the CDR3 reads CASSSETLAGGPQETQYF. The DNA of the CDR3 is TGTGCCAGCAGCTCCGAGACACTAGCGGGAGGGCCCCAAGAGACCCAGTACTTC.

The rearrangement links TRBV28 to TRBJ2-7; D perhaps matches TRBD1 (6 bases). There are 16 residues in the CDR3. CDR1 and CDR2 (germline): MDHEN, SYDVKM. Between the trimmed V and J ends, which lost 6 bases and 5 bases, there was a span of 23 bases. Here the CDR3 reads CASSSPGTKVINEQYF. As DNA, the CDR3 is TGTGCCAGCAGCTCGCCCGGGACAAAGGTAATCAACGAGCAGTACTTC. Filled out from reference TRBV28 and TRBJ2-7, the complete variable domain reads DVKVTQSSRYLVKRTGEKVFLECVQDMDHENMFWYRQDPGLGLRLIYFSYDVKMKEKGDIPEGYSVSREKKERFSLILESASTNQTSMYLCASSSPGTKVINEQYFGPGTRLTVT.

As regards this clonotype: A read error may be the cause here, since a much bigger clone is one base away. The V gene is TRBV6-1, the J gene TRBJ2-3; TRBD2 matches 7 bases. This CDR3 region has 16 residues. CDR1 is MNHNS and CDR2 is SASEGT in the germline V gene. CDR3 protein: CANSEAVAGETDTQYF. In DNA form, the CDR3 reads TGTGCCAACAGTGAAGCGGTCGCGGGAGAGACAGATACGCAGTATTTT.

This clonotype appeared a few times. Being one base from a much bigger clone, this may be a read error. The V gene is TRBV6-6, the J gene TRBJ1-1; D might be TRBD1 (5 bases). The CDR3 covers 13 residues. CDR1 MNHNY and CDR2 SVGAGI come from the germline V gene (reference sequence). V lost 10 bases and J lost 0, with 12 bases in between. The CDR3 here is CANTGTVNTEAFF. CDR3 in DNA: TGTGCCAACACCGGGACGGTGAACACTGAAGCTTTCTTT.

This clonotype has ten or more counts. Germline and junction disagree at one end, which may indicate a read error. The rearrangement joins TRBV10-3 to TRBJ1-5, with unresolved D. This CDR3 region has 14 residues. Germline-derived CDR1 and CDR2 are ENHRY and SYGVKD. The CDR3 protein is CAIAETTVNLPQHF. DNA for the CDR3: TGTGCCATCGCAGAGACTACAGTCAATCTGCCCCAGCATTTT.

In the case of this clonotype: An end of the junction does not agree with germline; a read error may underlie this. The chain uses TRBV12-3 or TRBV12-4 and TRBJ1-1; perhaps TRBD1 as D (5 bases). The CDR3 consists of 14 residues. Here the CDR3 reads CVSSLSQDRTEAFF. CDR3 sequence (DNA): TGTGTCAGCAGTTTATCACAGGATCGTACTGAAGCTTTCTTT.

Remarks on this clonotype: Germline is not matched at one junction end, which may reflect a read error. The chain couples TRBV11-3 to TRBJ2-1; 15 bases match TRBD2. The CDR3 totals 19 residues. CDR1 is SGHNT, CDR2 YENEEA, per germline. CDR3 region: CASSVGQGGLAGGFNEKSF. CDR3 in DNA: TGTGCCAGCAGCGTCGGACAGGGGGGACTAGCGGGAGGATTCAATGAGAAGTCCTTC.

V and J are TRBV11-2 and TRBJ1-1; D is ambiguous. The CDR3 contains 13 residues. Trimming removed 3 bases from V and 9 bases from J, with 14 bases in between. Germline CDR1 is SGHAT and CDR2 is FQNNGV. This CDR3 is CASSLIVDGKAFF. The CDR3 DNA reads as TGTGCCAGCAGCTTGATAGTGGACGGGAAAGCTTTCTTT. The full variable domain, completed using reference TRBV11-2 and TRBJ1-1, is EAGVAQSPRYKIIEKRQSVAFWCNPISGHATLYWYQQILGQGPKLLIQFQNNGVVDDSQLPKDRFSAERLKGVDSTLKIQPAKLEDSAVYLCASSLIVDGKAFFGQGTRLTVV.

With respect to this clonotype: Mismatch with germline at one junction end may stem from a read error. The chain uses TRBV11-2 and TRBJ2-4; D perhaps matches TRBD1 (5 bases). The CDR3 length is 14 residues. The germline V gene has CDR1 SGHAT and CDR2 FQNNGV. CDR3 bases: TGTGCTAGCAGGGTATACCACTTGGGGAACATTCAGTACTTC. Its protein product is CASRVYHLGNIQYF.